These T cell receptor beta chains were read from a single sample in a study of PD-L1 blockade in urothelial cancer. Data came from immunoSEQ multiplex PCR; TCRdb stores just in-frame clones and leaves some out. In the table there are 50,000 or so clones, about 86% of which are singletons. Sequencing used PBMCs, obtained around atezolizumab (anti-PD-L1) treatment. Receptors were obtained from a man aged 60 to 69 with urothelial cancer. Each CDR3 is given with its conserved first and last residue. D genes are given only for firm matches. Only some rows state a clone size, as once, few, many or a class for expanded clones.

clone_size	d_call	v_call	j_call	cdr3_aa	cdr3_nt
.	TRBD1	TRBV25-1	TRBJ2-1	CASSEWTGGGVKGNEQFF	TGTGCCAGCAGTGAATGGACAGGGGGCGGCGTGAAGGGCAATGAGCAGTTCTTC
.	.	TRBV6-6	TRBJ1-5	CASSSHREMGQPQHF	TGTGCCAGCAGTTCACACAGGGAGATGGGGCAGCCCCAGCATTTT
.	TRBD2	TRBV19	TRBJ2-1	CASSIESSGAYNEQFF	TGTGCCAGTAGTATAGAGTCTAGCGGGGCCTACAATGAGCAGTTCTTC
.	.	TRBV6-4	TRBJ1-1	CASSVQAGMNTEAFF	TGTGCCAGCAGTGTCCAGGCCGGGATGAACACTGAAGCTTTCTTT
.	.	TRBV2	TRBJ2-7	CASSGLQKNSYEQYF	TGTGCCAGCAGTGGATTACAGAAAAACTCCTACGAGCAGTACTTC
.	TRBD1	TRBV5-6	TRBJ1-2	CASSIPGQGFRGYTF	TGTGCCAGCAGCATACCGGGACAGGGGTTTAGGGGCTACACCTTC
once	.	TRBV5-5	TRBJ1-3	CASSLGPGTINTIYF	TGTGCCAGCAGCTTGGGTCCCGGGACAATAAACACCATATATTTT
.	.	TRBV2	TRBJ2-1	CASSEVRHNEQFF	TGTGCCAGCAGTGAAGTGAGGCACAATGAGCAGTTCTTC
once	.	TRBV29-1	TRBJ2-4	CSVGGVLAKNIQYF	TGCAGCGTTGGGGGGGTCCTAGCCAAAAACATTCAGTACTTC
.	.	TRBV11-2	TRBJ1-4	CASSLDRVNEKLFF	TGTGCCAGCAGCTTAGACAGGGTTAATGAAAAACTGTTTTTT
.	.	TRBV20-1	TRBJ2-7	CSVGGEQAEYF	TGCAGTGTCGGGGGAGAACAGGCGGAGTACTTC
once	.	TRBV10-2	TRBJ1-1	CASKEYWAQGTEAFF	TGCGCCAGCAAGGAATATTGGGCCCAGGGCACTGAAGCTTTCTTT
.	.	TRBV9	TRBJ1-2	CASRSQGFNYGYTF	TGTGCCAGCAGGTCGCAGGGTTTTAACTATGGCTACACCTTC
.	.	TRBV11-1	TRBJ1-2	CASSPGQYGYTF	TGTGCCAGCAGCCCCGGACAGTATGGCTACACCTTC
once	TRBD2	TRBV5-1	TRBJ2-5	CASSLVSGGSVETQYF	TGCGCCAGCAGCTTGGTTAGCGGGGGTTCCGTGGAGACCCAGTACTTC
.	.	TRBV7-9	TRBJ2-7	CASSLKTDYEQYF	TGTGCCAGCAGCTTAAAGACAGATTACGAGCAGTACTTC
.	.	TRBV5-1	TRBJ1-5	CASSLVPGSRQPQHF	TGCGCCAGCAGCTTGGTCCCGGGGTCGAGGCAGCCCCAGCATTTT
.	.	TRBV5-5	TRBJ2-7	CASSLAPRVGEQYF	TGTGCCAGCAGCTTGGCTCCCAGGGTGGGGGAGCAGTACTTC
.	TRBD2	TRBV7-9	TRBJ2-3	CASSFGLAGDKDTQYF	TGTGCCAGCAGCTTTGGGCTAGCGGGGGACAAAGATACGCAGTATTTT
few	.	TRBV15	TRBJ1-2	CATSRDSQGSYGYTF	TGTGCCACCAGCAGAGATTCACAGGGATCATATGGCTACACCTTC
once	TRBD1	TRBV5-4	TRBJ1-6	CASRPDRGRPPLHF	TGTGCCAGCAGACCGGACAGGGGGCGGCCACCCCTCCACTTT
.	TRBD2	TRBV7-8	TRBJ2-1	CASSSRGAGGLDEQFF	TGTGCCAGCAGCTCCCGGGGAGCGGGGGGGCTTGACGAGCAGTTCTTC
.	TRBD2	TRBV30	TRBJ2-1	CAWSPRGGFLYNEQFF	TGTGCCTGGAGCCCCCGGGGGGGATTCCTCTACAATGAGCAGTTCTTC
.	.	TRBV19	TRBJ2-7	CASSIQWGQTYEQYF	TGTGCCAGTAGTATACAATGGGGGCAGACCTACGAGCAGTACTTC
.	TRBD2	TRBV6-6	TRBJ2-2	CASFSGGAKNTGELFF	TGTGCCAGCTTTAGCGGGGGGGCCAAAAACACCGGGGAGCTGTTTTTT
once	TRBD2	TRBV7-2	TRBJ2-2	CASSQWAGAAGELFF	TGTGCCAGCAGCCAGTGGGCGGGAGCGGCCGGGGAGCTGTTTTTT
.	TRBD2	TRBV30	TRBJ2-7	CACRRAGVSYEQYF	TGTGCCTGCCGCAGGGCGGGGGTTTCCTACGAGCAGTACTTC
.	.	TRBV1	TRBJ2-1	CTSSQDLTGEGNEQFF	TGCACCAGCAGCCAAGATCTTACAGGGGAAGGCAATGAGCAGTTCTTC
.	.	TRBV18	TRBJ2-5	CASSPSGAVQETQYF	TGTGCCAGCTCTCCGTCAGGGGCAGTCCAAGAGACCCAGTACTTC
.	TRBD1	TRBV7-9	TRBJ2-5	CASSTLDRRETQYF	TGTGCCAGCAGCACCCTGGACAGGAGGGAGACCCAGTACTTC